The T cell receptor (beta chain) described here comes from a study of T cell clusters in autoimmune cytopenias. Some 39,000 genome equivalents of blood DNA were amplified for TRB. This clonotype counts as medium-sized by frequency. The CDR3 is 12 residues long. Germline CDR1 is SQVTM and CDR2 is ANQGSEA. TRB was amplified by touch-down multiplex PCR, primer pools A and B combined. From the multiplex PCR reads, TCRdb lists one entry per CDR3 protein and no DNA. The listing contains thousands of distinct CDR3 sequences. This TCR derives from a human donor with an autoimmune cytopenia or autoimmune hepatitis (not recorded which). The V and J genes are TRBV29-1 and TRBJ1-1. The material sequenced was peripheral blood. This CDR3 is CSVDGIGTEAFF.